The 12 T cell receptor beta chains listed next were all sequenced from one sample in a study of cytomegalovirus exposure and HLA in healthy donors. The table came from immunoSEQ multiplex PCR; TCRdb's copy has only in-frame clones and leaves some out. The profile shows 150,000 to 200,000 clones, around 80% of them singletons. Specimen: PBMCs. The receptors originated from a woman in her twenties or thirties in good health and CMV-seronegative.

The chain combines TRBV30 with TRBJ1-1; D remains ambiguous. Germline CDR1 reads GTSNPN; CDR2 reads SVGIG (reference sequence). Trimming stripped 2 bases from V and 7 bases from J, with 17 bases between. This CDR3 spans 14 amino acids. CDR3 nucleotides: TGTGCCTGGAGTCGATTCTTGGCTCGGAGTGAAGCTTTCTTT. Translation gives CAWSRFLARSEAFF.

This clone was detected a few times. V usage is TRBV7-2 and J usage is TRBJ2-7; 8 bases agree with TRBD1. This CDR3 spans 15 amino acids. The J segment lost 0 bases and the V segment lost 5 bases, leaving 6 bases of the junction unmatched. Germline CDR1 is SGHTA and CDR2 is FQGNSA. The CDR3 loop is CASSHGQGASYEQYF. DNA of the CDR3: TGTGCCAGCAGCCACGGACAGGGAGCCTCCTACGAGCAGTACTTC.

Written as DNA, the CDR3 is TGTGCCAGCAGCCCGGGACAGGGGGCCGTGCGAGGGCAGTACTTC. This gives the protein CASSPGQGAVRGQYF. The chain combines TRBV6-5 with TRBJ2-7, with 12 nucleotides matching TRBD1. Germline values: CDR1 MNHEY, CDR2 SVGAGI. The V segment lost 6 bases and the J segment 9 bases; nucleotides outside the gene matches: 12. This CDR3 has 15 residues.

J is TRBJ2-3 and V is TRBV2, with TRBD2 matching 8 bases. The CDR3 length is 13 residues. V lost 7 bases to trimming and J lost 0 bases; unmatched junction nucleotides: 0. Germline values: CDR1 SNHLY, CDR2 FYNNEI. The CDR3 is CASTSGSTDTQYF. CDR3 coding DNA: TGTGCCAGCACTAGCGGGAGCACAGATACGCAGTATTTT.

This chain uses TRBV30 with TRBJ2-3, with D tentatively TRBD2 (5 bases). CDR3 length: 15 residues. Trimming pared 2 bases from V and 0 bases from J, leaving 12 bases between. The germline gives CDR1 GTSNPN, CDR2 SVGIG (reference sequence). CDR3 nucleotides: TGTGCCTGGAGTCACTCAGGACTGAGCACAGATACGCAGTATTTT. Its translation is CAWSHSGLSTDTQYF.

The chain links TRBV12-5 to TRBJ1-5; D might be TRBD1 (6 bases). Trimming stripped 5 bases from V and 0 bases from J, with 11 bases between. The CDR3 spans 15 residues. CDR1 and CDR2 from the germline V gene are LGHNT and FRNRAP. The CDR3 reads CASGPGHLSNQPQHF. CDR3 nucleotides: TGTGCTAGTGGTCCGGGACACCTTAGCAATCAGCCCCAGCATTTT.

The chain joins TRBV5-1 to TRBJ1-4; tentatively, D is TRBD1 (6 bases). CDR3 length: 14 residues. CDR1 is SGHRS, CDR2 YFSETQ, per germline. V shed 4 bases and J shed 6 bases, with 13 bases lying between them. The chain's CDR3 is CASSQDRKDEKLFF. The CDR3 nucleotides read TGCGCCAGCAGCCAGGACAGAAAGGATGAAAAACTGTTTTTT.

The rearrangement joins TRBV5-4 to TRBJ1-2, with 7 bases aligning to TRBD1. The CDR3 covers 14 residues. CDR1 is SGHNT, CDR2 YYREEE, per germline (reference sequence). Germline trimming cut 0 bases from V and 3 bases from J; bases unmatched to any gene: 2. The CDR3, as DNA: TGTGCCAGCAGCTTGGTTCAGGGGGACTATGGCTACACCTTC. Translating it yields CASSLVQGDYGYTF.

This rearrangement joins TRBV5-1 to TRBJ1-1; D is ambiguous. V lost 2 bases, J lost 2 bases, and 7 bases lay in between. The CDR3 contains 13 residues. Germline CDR1 SGHRS, CDR2 YFSETQ. The CDR3 nucleotides read TGCGCCAGCAGCTTCGAGGGAAACACTGAAGCTTTCTTT. As protein: CASSFEGNTEAFF.

The V gene is TRBV30, the J gene TRBJ2-7, with 8 bases fitting TRBD1. J was trimmed by 2 bases and V by 5 bases; bases with no gene match: 5. Per the germline V gene, CDR1 is GTSNPN and CDR2 is SVGIG (reference sequence). There are 13 residues in the CDR3. The CDR3 DNA follows: TGTGCCTGGGACAGGGGTGCGACCTACGAGCAGTACTTC. Translating it yields CAWDRGATYEQYF.

This chain links TRBV6-5 with TRBJ2-3; 8 bases align to TRBD2. Per the germline V gene, CDR1 is MNHEY and CDR2 is SVGAGI. The CDR3 is made up of 14 amino acids. The V and J ends lost 3 bases and 1 base, in that order; junction bases with no gene match: 0. The CDR3 region has the DNA TGTGCCAGCAGTTATAGCGGGGGCACAGATACGCAGTATTTT. Protein sequence: CASSYSGGTDTQYF.

CDR3 sequence reads: CASSPTGNNSPLHF. The CDR3 region has the DNA TGTGCCAGCTCACCAACCGGGAATAATTCACCCCTCCACTTT. The chain links TRBV18 to TRBJ1-6; no firm D call. Germline CDR1 and CDR2: KGHSH and LQKENI. The germline V and J ends were trimmed by 2 bases and 5 bases, with 7 bases remaining between them. The CDR3 length is 14 residues.